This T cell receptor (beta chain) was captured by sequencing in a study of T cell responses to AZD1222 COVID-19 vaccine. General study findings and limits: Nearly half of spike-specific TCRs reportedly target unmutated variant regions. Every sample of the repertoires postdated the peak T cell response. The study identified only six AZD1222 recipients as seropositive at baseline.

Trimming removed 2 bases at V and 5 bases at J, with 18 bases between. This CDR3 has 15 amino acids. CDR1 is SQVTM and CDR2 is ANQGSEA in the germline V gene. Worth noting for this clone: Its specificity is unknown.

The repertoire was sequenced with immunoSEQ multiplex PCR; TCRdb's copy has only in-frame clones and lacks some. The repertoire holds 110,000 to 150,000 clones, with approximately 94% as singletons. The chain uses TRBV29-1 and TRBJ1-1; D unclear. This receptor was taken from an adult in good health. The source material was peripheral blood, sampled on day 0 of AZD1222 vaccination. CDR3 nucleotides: TGCAGCGTTGAACGAGGGAATTACGTTGGGACTGAAGCTTTCTTT. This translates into CSVERGNYVGTEAFF.